This is a list of T cell receptor beta chains from one sample in a study of cytomegalovirus exposure and HLA in healthy donors. TCRdb keeps only in-frame clones here, not all; method: immunoSEQ multiplex PCR. In the table there are 95,000 to 150,000 clones, roughly 88% of which are singletons. Sequencing was performed on PBMCs. These receptors all come from a woman aged 18-29 years in good health and CMV-seropositive. Both conserved end residues are part of each CDR3. The D gene is left open where the match is weak. Rows may omit the clone size; those that give it use once, few, many or a size class.

V	size	J	D	DNA	CDR3
TRBV19	NA	TRBJ1-1	NA	TGTGCCAGTAGTTTCGGACTGGCGAACACTGAAGCTTTCTTT	CASSFGLANTEAFF
TRBV7-9	NA	TRBJ1-1	NA	TGTGCCAGCAGCGAACCAGGCGGGGGAAATGAAGCTTTCTTT	CASSEPGGGNEAFF
TRBV18	NA	TRBJ2-7	NA	TGTGCCAGCTCACCAGGACAGCCCCCCTACGAGCAGTACTTC	CASSPGQPPYEQYF
TRBV10-1	NA	TRBJ2-5	TRBD1	TGCGCCAGCTCAACACGGACAGGAGGGACCCAGTACTTC	CASSTRTGGTQYF
TRBV20-1	NA	TRBJ2-7	NA	TGCAGTGCTTCTAGACCTAACGAACAGTACTTC	CSASRPNEQYF
TRBV2	NA	TRBJ1-2	TRBD1	TGTGCCAGCATCGAGACCTCCTGGTACAGGGGAAATGGCTACACCTTC	CASIETSWYRGNGYTF
TRBV7-8	NA	TRBJ1-1	NA	TGTGCCAGCAGCTTAGGTTGGAGTGAAGCTTTCTTT	CASSLGWSEAFF
TRBV6-1	NA	TRBJ1-3	TRBD1	TGTGCCAGCAGTGAAAAGTACAGGGGGCGCGAAGTTTATTTT	CASSEKYRGREVYF
TRBV2	NA	TRBJ1-5	TRBD1	TGTGCCAGCAGTGGACAGGGGGAACGCAATCAGCCCCAGCATTTT	CASSGQGERNQPQHF
TRBV18	NA	TRBJ2-7	NA	TGTGCCAGCTCACCCGTTGGGGGCAGCTCCTACGAGCAGTACTTC	CASSPVGGSSYEQYF
TRBV30	NA	TRBJ2-3	NA	TGTGCCTGGAGTTGGACTAGCACAGATACGCAGTATTTT	CAWSWTSTDTQYF
TRBV13	once	TRBJ2-1	TRBD1	TGTGCCAGCAGCTGGGGACAGGGGGACAATGAGCAGTTCTTC	CASSWGQGDNEQFF
TRBV4-1	NA	TRBJ1-1	TRBD1	TGCGCCAGCAGCCCCCACAGGGGTAACACTGAAGCTTTCTTT	CASSPHRGNTEAFF
TRBV7-2	NA	TRBJ1-4	NA	TGTGCCAGCAGCTTAGTAGGCCAGGCTAGCGAAAAACTGTTTTTT	CASSLVGQASEKLFF
TRBV6-5	NA	TRBJ1-1	NA	TGTGCCAGCAGTCCCAAGTTAGCGAACACTGAAGCTTTCTTT	CASSPKLANTEAFF
TRBV9	NA	TRBJ2-5	NA	TGTGCCAGCAGCGTCGGCGGGACCGTCGAGACCCAGTACTTC	CASSVGGTVETQYF
TRBV29-1	NA	TRBJ1-1	TRBD1	TGCAGCGTTCAAAAGACAGGGGGAGGGAGGACTGAAGCTTTCTTT	CSVQKTGGGRTEAFF
TRBV5-4	once	TRBJ1-6	NA	TGTGCCAGCAGCACGGAACACGGCGGTAATTCACCCCTCCACTTT	CASSTEHGGNSPLHF
TRBV4-3	NA	TRBJ1-2	NA	TGCGCCAGCAGCCTTAGAGCAGCGGGCCAAGCTTCTGGCTACACCTTC	CASSLRAAGQASGYTF
TRBV6-1	few	TRBJ1-2	NA	TGTGCCAGCAAGAAGGGAGATGGTGGCTACACCTTC	CASKKGDGGYTF
TRBV5-8	NA	TRBJ2-1	NA	TGTGCCAGCAGCCCTGGGGCCAGGCGGCAGTTCTTC	CASSPGARRQFF
TRBV10-3	NA	TRBJ1-4	NA	TGTGCCATCAGCCCCGCCGGGGGGGTGGATAATCAAAAACTGTTTTTT	CAISPAGGVDNQKLFF
TRBV19	NA	TRBJ1-3	NA	TGTGCCAGTACCAAGGGGGGGGGCTATGGAAACACCATATATTTT	CASTKGGGYGNTIYF
TRBV19	NA	TRBJ2-7	NA	TGTGCCAGTAGCTGGGCCGCAGAATCCTCCTACGAGCAGTACTTC	CASSWAAESSYEQYF
TRBV30	NA	TRBJ2-7	TRBD1	TGTGCCTGGACCCGTTGGTCCACAGGGGTGTCCTACGAGCAGTACTTC	CAWTRWSTGVSYEQYF
TRBV7-2	NA	TRBJ2-1	NA	TGTGCCAGCAGCTTCGCGGCAGAATACAATGAGCAGTTCTTC	CASSFAAEYNEQFF
TRBV7-9	NA	TRBJ2-7	TRBD2	TGTGCCAGCAGCTTAGCCTCCGGGACTAGCGGCTACGAGCAGTACTTC	CASSLASGTSGYEQYF
TRBV4-3	NA	TRBJ1-2	TRBD1	TGCGCCAGCAGCCAGAACCCCGGGACAGCCTATGGCTACACCTTC	CASSQNPGTAYGYTF
TRBV7-9	NA	TRBJ2-1	TRBD2	TGTGCCAGCAGCTCTACCGGGACTAGCGGGACCTTCTACAATGAGCAGTTCTTC	CASSSTGTSGTFYNEQFF
TRBV11-2	NA	TRBJ1-2	TRBD1	TGTGCCAGCAGCTTACTCGGCGGGGGACAGGGGGATGGCTACACCTTC	CASSLLGGGQGDGYTF
TRBV4-2	NA	TRBJ2-1	NA	TGTGCCAGCAGCCAGTTTACCGGGACTCCTAACTACAATGAGCAGTTCTTC	CASSQFTGTPNYNEQFF
TRBV30	NA	TRBJ2-5	NA	TGTGCCTGTTCCGTGGGGGCGAAGACCCAGTACTTC	CACSVGAKTQYF
TRBV4-2	NA	TRBJ2-5	TRBD1	TGTGCCAGCAGCCAAGCCGGGACAGGGGAGCAAGAGACCCAGTACTTC	CASSQAGTGEQETQYF
TRBV4-1	NA	TRBJ2-1	TRBD1	TGCGCCAGCAGCCAGCGGCCGGGACAGGGGAACAATGAGCAGTTCTTC	CASSQRPGQGNNEQFF
TRBV11-2	NA	TRBJ1-1	NA	TGTGCCAGCAGCTCTACAGCCGGAGTCCAGGGTGGCACTGAAGCTTTCTTT	CASSSTAGVQGGTEAFF
TRBV19	NA	TRBJ1-1	NA	TGTGCCGCCCAGGGGAGAACCAACACTGAAGCTTTCTTT	CAAQGRTNTEAFF
TRBV29-1	NA	TRBJ1-5	NA	TGCAGCGTTGGAACGGGAGGAGGCAATCAGCCCCAGCATTTT	CSVGTGGGNQPQHF
TRBV18	NA	TRBJ2-7	NA	TGTGCCAGCTCCCAAAGGCGAGGACTCACGACCTACGAGCAGTACTTC	CASSQRRGLTTYEQYF
TRBV7-2	NA	TRBJ2-1	TRBD2	TGTGCCAGCAGCACCCTAGCGGATGAGCAGTTCTTC	CASSTLADEQFF
TRBV19	NA	TRBJ2-2	TRBD1	TGTGCCAGTAGGACAGGGGGGAGCACCGGGGAGCTGTTTTTT	CASRTGGSTGELFF
TRBV4-1	NA	TRBJ2-7	NA	TGCGCCAGCAGCCCCCCATCCTACGAGCAGTACTTC	CASSPPSYEQYF